This TCR beta chain appears in the sequencing data of a study of blood T cell repertoires in COVID-19. Study-level background: The samples span acute and convalescent COVID-19 from the United States, Italy and Spain. T cells, B-cell-depleted T cells, or PBMCs supplied cDNA or gDNA.

V lost 4 bases, J lost 3 bases, and 9 bases stayed unmatched. The V gene's germline CDR1 is LGHDT and CDR2 YNNKEL (reference sequence). The CDR3 runs to 16 residues. Original analysis: Amplifying reference gene primers gave estimates of nucleated cell counts. Generated by immunoSEQ multiplex PCR, the TCRdb table keeps only in-frame clones and is missing some. The V and J calls and clone size come from that table; D and trimming were worked out from the DNA. The sample lists about 23,000 clones, 90% to 95% seen once, with about 4% in the top ten. This TCR was recovered from a woman aged 45-65 years with active COVID-19. The chain links TRBV3-1 (or the pseudogene TRBV3-2) to TRBJ1-1; TRBD1 agrees at 9 bases. Material: peripheral blood. Here the CDR3 reads CASSPEPGQGYTEAFF. The DNA of the CDR3 is TGTGCCAGCAGCCCAGAGCCGGGACAGGGTTACACTGAAGCTTTCTTT.